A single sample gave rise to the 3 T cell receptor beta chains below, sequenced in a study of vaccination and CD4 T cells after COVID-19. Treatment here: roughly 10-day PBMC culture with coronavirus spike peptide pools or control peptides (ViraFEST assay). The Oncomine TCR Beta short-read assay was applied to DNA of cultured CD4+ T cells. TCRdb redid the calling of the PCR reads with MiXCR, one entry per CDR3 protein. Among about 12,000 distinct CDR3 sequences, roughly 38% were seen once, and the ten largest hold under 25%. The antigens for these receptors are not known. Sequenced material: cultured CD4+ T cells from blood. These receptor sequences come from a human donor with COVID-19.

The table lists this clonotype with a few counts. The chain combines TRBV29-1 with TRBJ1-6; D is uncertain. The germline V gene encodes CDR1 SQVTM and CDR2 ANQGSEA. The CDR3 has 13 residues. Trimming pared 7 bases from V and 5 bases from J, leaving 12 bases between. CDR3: CSAQFRDNSPLHF. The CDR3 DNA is TGCAGCGCCCAATTCCGGGATAATTCACCCCTCCACTTT.

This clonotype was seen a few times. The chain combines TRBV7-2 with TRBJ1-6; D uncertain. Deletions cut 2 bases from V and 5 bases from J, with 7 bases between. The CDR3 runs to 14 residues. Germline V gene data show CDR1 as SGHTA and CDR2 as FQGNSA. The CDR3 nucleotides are TGTGCCAGCAGCTTACGGGCTAATAATTCACCCCTCCACTTT. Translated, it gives CASSLRANNSPLHF. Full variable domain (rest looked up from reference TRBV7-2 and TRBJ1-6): GAGVSQSPSNKVTEKGKDVELRCDPISGHTALYWYRQSLGQGLEFLIYFQGNSAPDKSGLPSDRFSAERTGGSVSTLTIQRTQQEDSAVYLCASSLRANNSPLHFGNGTRLTVT.

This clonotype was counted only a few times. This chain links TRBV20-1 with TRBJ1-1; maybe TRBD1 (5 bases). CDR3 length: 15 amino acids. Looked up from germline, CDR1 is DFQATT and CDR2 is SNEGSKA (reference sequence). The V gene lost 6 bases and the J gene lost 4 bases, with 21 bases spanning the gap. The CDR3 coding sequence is TGCAGTGCCAACCCGTATATTGGGGGTAGCACTGAAGCTTTCTTT. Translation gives CSANPYIGGSTEAFF.